Following are 31 T cell receptor beta chains from one sample sequenced in a study of beta chain features in type 1 diabetes. Expressed TCRB transcripts were sequenced, since all the RNA that had been isolated was reverse transcribed. Repertoires were generated with immunoSEQ multiplex PCR, while TCRdb's copy carries only in-frame clones and drops some. The sample contains approximately 360,000 clones, roughly 12% of which appear only once. Study-wide results and caveats: The study found moderately but significantly shorter TCRB CDR3s in all four CD4+ subsets of Type 1 diabetes patients.

Their target antigens are unknown. The sequenced material came from naive CD4+ T cells from blood. Source of these receptors: a woman between 18 and 29 years old with type 1 diabetes.

The chain carries TRBV19 and TRBJ2-7; 11 nucleotides agree with TRBD2. CDR3 size: 14 residues. The germline V gene encodes CDR1 LNHDA and CDR2 SQIVND (reference sequence). Trimming cost V 9 bases and J 3 bases; bases outside gene matches: 7. CDR3 protein: CASRLAGGHYEQYF. DNA of the CDR3: TGTGCCAGCCGTCTAGCGGGAGGTCACTACGAGCAGTACTTC.

This chain links TRBV11-3 with TRBJ2-7; 9 nucleotides match TRBD2. The J segment lost 3 bases and the V segment lost 3 bases, leaving 9 bases of the junction unmatched. This CDR3 contains 16 residues. The germline V gene has CDR1 SGHNT and CDR2 YENEEA. The CDR3 bases are TGTGCCAGCAGCTTCTCCGGGACTAGCATTATCTACGAGCAGTACTTC. Encoded protein: CASSFSGTSIIYEQYF.

This clone appeared a few times. The chain employs TRBV5-1 and TRBJ2-3; 13 bases line up with TRBD2. The CDR3 runs 17 residues. Germline V gives CDR1 SGHRS, CDR2 YFSETQ. V shed 4 bases and J 2 bases; nucleotides not matched to a gene: 7. Here the CDR3 DNA reads TGCGCCAGCAGCCCCGGACTAGCGGGAGTGAACACAGATACGCAGTATTTT. Amino acid sequence: CASSPGLAGVNTDTQYF.

The chain recombines TRBV27 with TRBJ2-5, with TRBD1 matching 10 bases. This CDR3 is 17 amino acids long. Trimming cost V 3 bases and J 5 bases; bases outside gene matches: 12. The germline V gene encodes CDR1 MNHEY and CDR2 SMNVEV (reference sequence). CDR3 region: CASSFRQGAKHLETQYF. DNA of the CDR3: TGTGCCAGCAGTTTTCGACAGGGGGCTAAACATCTTGAGACCCAGTACTTC.

A few counts support this clone. Other nucleotide sequences in the sample specify the same CDR3. This chain uses TRBV7-2 with TRBJ2-3, with a possible D match to TRBD1 (6 bases). In germline, CDR1 is SGHTA, CDR2 FQGNSA. This CDR3 contains 13 residues. Trimming stripped 0 bases from V and 5 bases from J, with 6 bases between. CDR3 DNA sequence: TGTGCCAGCAGCTTAGCAGGGGGAGATACGCAGTATTTT. This sequence encodes CASSLAGGDTQYF. The complete variable domain, with remaining parts taken from reference TRBV7-2 and TRBJ2-3, reads GAGVSQSPSNKVTEKGKDVELRCDPISGHTALYWYRQSLGQGLEFLIYFQGNSAPDKSGLPSDRFSAERTGGSVSTLTIQRTQQEDSAVYLCASSLAGGDTQYFGPGTRLTVL.

The chain has TRBV2 and TRBJ1-5, with unresolved D. Deletions cut 1 base from V and 8 bases from J, with 12 bases between. From germline, CDR1 is SNHLY and CDR2 FYNNEI. This CDR3 spans 14 amino acids. The CDR3 reads CASSEGLRVEPQHF. CDR3 in DNA: TGTGCCAGCAGTGAAGGGCTCCGGGTCGAGCCCCAGCATTTT.

The genes are TRBV30 and TRBJ2-3; D is uncertain. V dropped 3 bases and J dropped 7 bases, with 11 bases sitting between them. The germline CDR1 and CDR2 sequences are GTSNPN and SVGIG (reference sequence). The CDR3 spans 12 residues. The CDR3 loop reads CAWSPSYNTQYF. In DNA, the CDR3 is TGTGCCTGGAGCCCCTCTTATAATACGCAGTATTTT. Complete variable domain (other parts from reference TRBV30 and TRBJ2-3): SQTIHQWPATLVQPVGSPLSLECTVEGTSNPNLYWYRQAAGRGLQLLFYSVGIGQISSEVPQNLSASRPQDRQFILSSKKLLLSDSGFYLCAWSPSYNTQYFGPGTRLTVL.

This clone came up a few times. The genes are TRBV29-1 and TRBJ1-4; D is uncertain. This CDR3 contains 15 residues. Germline V gene data show CDR1 as SQVTM and CDR2 as ANQGSEA. Trimming left V 1 base short and J 1 base short, with 10 bases between. The CDR3: CSVEVQSGTNEKLFF. The CDR3, as DNA: TGCAGCGTTGAAGTACAGTCAGGAACTAATGAAAAACTGTTTTTT.

The sample holds a few counts of this clone. The chain carries TRBV28 and TRBJ2-3; 8 nucleotides match TRBD1. Losses at the gene ends were 4 bases for V and 5 bases for J; bases not matched to a gene: 8. Germline assignment: CDR1 MDHEN and CDR2 SYDVKM. This CDR3 spans 15 amino acids. CDR3 sequence: CASSSGQVRGDTQYF. The CDR3, as DNA: TGTGCCAGCAGTTCGGGACAGGTGAGAGGAGATACGCAGTATTTT.

The sample holds a few counts of this clone. The V and J genes are TRBV7-9 and TRBJ1-2, with 10 bases fitting TRBD1. V was clipped by 3 bases and J by 0 bases; unmatched bases: 7. The V gene's germline CDR1 is SEHNR and CDR2 FQNEAQ (reference sequence). The CDR3 is made up of 17 amino acids. The chain's CDR3 is CASSFRDRGPPNYGYTF. As DNA, the CDR3 is TGTGCCAGCAGCTTCCGGGACAGGGGACCCCCTAACTATGGCTACACCTTC. The variable domain in full, completed from reference TRBV7-9 and TRBJ1-2, reads DTGVSQNPRHKITKRGQNVTFRCDPISEHNRLYWYRQTLGQGPEFLTYFQNEAQLEKSRLLSDRFSAERPKGSFSTLEIQRTEQGDSAMYLCASSFRDRGPPNYGYTFGSGTRLTVV.

This clone was observed a handful of times. J is TRBJ2-3 and V is TRBV5-1; TRBD2 matches 9 bases. The CDR3 loop spans 13 amino acids. Germline CDR1 and CDR2: SGHRS and YFSETQ. Losses at the gene ends were 7 bases for V and 6 bases for J; bases not matched to a gene: 6. The CDR3 DNA reads TGCGCCAGCGGTAGCGGGAGTGAGGATACGCAGTATTTT. As protein: CASGSGSEDTQYF.

For the CDR3, the DNA is TGTGCCAGTAGTAACCTAGCGGGAGGAAATGAGCAGTTCTTC. It encodes CASSNLAGGNEQFF. The chain uses TRBV19 and TRBJ2-1, with 11 bases that match TRBD2. This CDR3 is 14 amino acids long. The ends lost 4 bases at V and 7 bases at J; junction bases unmatched: 3. In germline, CDR1 is LNHDA, CDR2 SQIVND (reference sequence).

This clone has a handful of counts. The chain uses TRBV9 and TRBJ2-1; 8 nucleotides align to TRBD2. Germline-derived CDR1 and CDR2 are SGDLS and YYNGEE. The ends lost 3 bases at V and 0 bases at J; junction bases unmatched: 2. The CDR3 is 15 amino acids. CDR3 nucleotide sequence: TGTGCCAGCAGCGGCGGGAGGACCTCCTACAATGAGCAGTTCTTC. Its protein is CASSGGRTSYNEQFF.

The rearrangement uses TRBV7-2 and TRBJ2-7; TRBD1 might be the D (6 bases). The germline V and J ends were trimmed by 3 bases and 4 bases, with 13 bases remaining between them. This CDR3 is 14 amino acids long. The germline V gene has CDR1 SGHTA and CDR2 FQGNSA. The CDR3 loop is CASSFGQGGYEQYF. Written as DNA, the CDR3 is TGTGCCAGCAGCTTCGGCCAAGGGGGATACGAGCAGTACTTC. The whole variable domain, remainder taken from reference TRBV7-2 and TRBJ2-7, is GAGVSQSPSNKVTEKGKDVELRCDPISGHTALYWYRQSLGQGLEFLIYFQGNSAPDKSGLPSDRFSAERTGGSVSTLTIQRTQQEDSAVYLCASSFGQGGYEQYFGPGTRLTVT.

This clone was recorded a few times. The chain uses TRBV18 and TRBJ1-5; 7 bases align to TRBD1. After removal of 6 bases from V and 5 bases from J, the junction contained 7 bases not matched to a gene. Germline lookup yields CDR1 KGHSH and CDR2 LQKENI. The CDR3 has 14 amino acids. In nucleotides, the CDR3 is TGTGCCAGCTCGCCCGACAGGGCCGATCAGCCCCAGCATTTT. Translated, it gives CASSPDRADQPQHF.

The chain employs TRBV7-2 and TRBJ2-3; D is uncertain. CDR1 and CDR2 from the germline V gene are SGHTA and FQGNSA. Trimming removed 5 bases from V and 2 bases from J, with 8 bases in between. This CDR3 has 13 amino acids. CDR3 nucleotide sequence: TGTGCCAGCAGCGCAGCGTACACAGATACGCAGTATTTT. It encodes CASSAAYTDTQYF.

V is TRBV18 and J is TRBJ1-3; D call uncertain. V gave up 3 bases and J gave up 0 bases, with 3 bases separating them. The CDR3 consists of 13 residues. Looked up from germline, CDR1 is KGHSH and CDR2 is LQKENI. The CDR3 protein is CASSPGSGNTIYF. The CDR3 nucleotides read TGTGCCAGCTCACCCGGCTCTGGAAACACCATATATTTT.

A word on this clone: Other nucleotide sequences in the sample specify the same CDR3. The chain carries TRBV30 and TRBJ1-5; the D is unclear. The CDR3 covers 13 residues. CDR1 GTSNPN and CDR2 SVGIG come from the germline V gene (reference sequence). Trimming shortened V by 0 bases and J by 3 bases, and 6 bases separated the two germline ends. CDR3 coding DNA: TGTGCCTGGAGTGTACGGGACAATCAGCCCCAGCATTTT. Translation: CAWSVRDNQPQHF.

This clone was seen a handful of times. The rearrangement links TRBV10-3 to TRBJ2-7, with a weak D call TRBD2 (5 bases). The CDR3 has 14 amino acids. V shed 0 bases and J shed 1 base, with 7 bases lying between them. Germline CDR1 is ENHRY and CDR2 is SYGVKD. CDR3 protein: CAISESRGSYEQYF. The CDR3 DNA follows: TGTGCCATCAGTGAGTCTCGGGGATCCTACGAGCAGTACTTC.

This clone was observed a handful of times. This chain connects TRBV30 to TRBJ2-4; unclear D gene. Germline loops: CDR1 GTSNPN, CDR2 SVGIG (reference sequence). The CDR3 has 11 amino acids. V was clipped by 8 bases and J by 9 bases, with 14 bases between them. The CDR3 region has the DNA TGTGCCCGTGGAGTTGGAAGCATTCAGTACTTC. Translation: CARGVGSIQYF.

This clone has just a few counts. The gene calls are TRBV4-1 and TRBJ2-1, with TRBD2 matching 10 bases. V was clipped by 1 base and J by 3 bases; unmatched bases: 3. The germline gives CDR1 MGHRA, CDR2 YSYEKL. This CDR3 is 16 amino acids long. The CDR3 sequence is CASSQGGLADYNEQFF. The CDR3, as DNA: TGCGCCAGCAGCCAAGGAGGACTAGCGGACTACAATGAGCAGTTCTTC.

This clone turned up a few times. The chain employs TRBV19 and TRBJ1-2, with TRBD1 as a possible D gene (6 bases). The germline V and J ends were trimmed by 5 bases and 2 bases, with 12 bases remaining between them. Germline CDR1 is LNHDA and CDR2 is SQIVND (reference sequence). The CDR3 length is 14 residues. The CDR3 is CASSPGTLNYGYTF. Here the CDR3 DNA reads TGTGCCAGTAGTCCAGGGACATTGAACTATGGCTACACCTTC.

The chain combines TRBV5-4 with TRBJ2-3; D might be TRBD2 (6 bases). Germline CDR1 reads SGHNT; CDR2 reads YYREEE (reference sequence). Deletions cut 9 bases from V and 3 bases from J, with 8 bases between. CDR3 length: 11 residues. CDR3 bases: TGTGCCACCCGGGGGACAGATACGCAGTATTTT. This sequence encodes CATRGTDTQYF.

This clone was counted between two and nine times. The chain carries TRBV7-8 and TRBJ2-4; 8 bases agree with TRBD1. The V gene's germline CDR1 is SGHVS and CDR2 FQNEAQ. Unmatched junction bases numbered 1, after V lost 2 bases and J lost 1 base. This CDR3 is 15 amino acids long. The CDR3 DNA reads as TGTGCCAGCAGCTTATGGACAGGGGCCAAAAACATTCAGTACTTC. Translated: CASSLWTGAKNIQYF.

The chain employs TRBV5-6 and TRBJ1-1; D gene uncertain. V lost 3 bases to trimming and J lost 2 bases, with 14 bases between them. The length of the CDR3 is 15 residues. CDR1 and CDR2 (germline): SGHDT, YYEEEE. CDR3 coding DNA: TGTGCCAGCAGCTGGGCGGGGAGACCAAACACTGAAGCTTTCTTT. This encodes CASSWAGRPNTEAFF.

The chain has TRBV5-6 and TRBJ1-4; D unclear. V was pared by 1 base and J by 8 bases, with 6 bases between. Germline V gene data show CDR1 as SGHDT and CDR2 as YYEEEE. This CDR3 has 12 residues. CDR3 amino acids: CASSLYSEKLFF. In DNA form, the CDR3 reads TGTGCCAGCAGCTTGTATTCCGAAAAACTGTTTTTT.

This clone appeared a few times. The gene calls are TRBV5-4 and TRBJ2-2; 7 bases agree with TRBD1. J was trimmed by 2 bases and V by 5 bases; bases with no gene match: 6. CDR3 length: 15 residues. Germline values: CDR1 SGHNT, CDR2 YYREEE (reference sequence). The CDR3 spells CASRQGQTNTGELFF. CDR3 in DNA: TGTGCCAGCAGACAGGGACAGACAAACACCGGGGAGCTGTTTTTT.

The sample holds a few counts of this clone. The chain is built from TRBV4-3 and TRBJ1-1; D possibly corresponds to TRBD1 (5 bases). The CDR3 runs to 17 residues. Trimming removed 0 bases from V and 0 bases from J, with 14 bases in between. Germline CDR1 LGHNA, CDR2 YSLEER. CDR3: CASSQEGGGPMNTEAFF. CDR3 DNA sequence: TGCGCCAGCAGCCAAGAGGGGGGTGGCCCCATGAACACTGAAGCTTTCTTT.

This clone was picked up a small number of times. The chain employs TRBV4-3 and TRBJ2-7; no clear D gene. From germline, CDR1 is LGHNA and CDR2 YSLEER. CDR3 length equals 13 residues. V lost 0 bases, J lost 2 bases, and 5 bases lay in between. In DNA form, the CDR3 reads TGCGCCAGCAGCCAAGATTTAACCTACGAGCAGTACTTC. Translation: CASSQDLTYEQYF.

The table lists this clone with a few counts. The rearrangement uses TRBV5-1 and TRBJ2-5; 15 bases fit TRBD2. The CDR3 length is 19 residues. V dropped 1 base and J dropped 5; count of bases not matched to a gene: 12. The germline gives CDR1 SGHRS, CDR2 YFSETQ. CDR3 bases: TGCGCCAGCAGCTTGTTTGGACTAGCGGGGGGGTCAGCCCGGGAGACCCAGTACTTC. Its translation: CASSLFGLAGGSARETQYF.

A few counts support this clone. The chain carries TRBV7-2 and TRBJ1-4; possibly TRBD1 for D (6 bases). Trimming stripped 2 bases from V and 10 bases from J, with 14 bases between. This CDR3 has 14 residues. CDR1 and CDR2 (germline): SGHTA, FQGNSA. CDR3 nucleotides: TGTGCCAGCAGCTTAAGAGGGACAACCGGAAAACTGTTTTTT. This codes for CASSLRGTTGKLFF. The full variable domain, with the rest looked up from reference TRBV7-2 and TRBJ1-4, is GAGVSQSPSNKVTEKGKDVELRCDPISGHTALYWYRQSLGQGLEFLIYFQGNSAPDKSGLPSDRFSAERTGGSVSTLTIQRTQQEDSAVYLCASSLRGTTGKLFFGSGTQLSVL.